This TCR beta chain was found in a study of blood T cells in healthy people across ages (dated by TCRdb to the mid-2010s). About the full investigation: In model experiments, template switching captured about one uniquely barcoded TCR beta cDNA molecule for every two T cells. The study measured age-related changes in TCR beta repertoire diversity using deep sequencing normalized with unique cDNA molecular identifiers. The donors were split into four age groups: young (average around 16 years), middle-aged (more than 35), aged (approximately 60) and long-lived (roughly 86). For two donors (one aged 18 to 29 and one aged 80 or older), the study analyzed two additional independent replicas of 1 million unique cDNA reads from the same blood draw.

Counted from cysteine to phenylalanine, this CDR3 has 17 amino acids. The read is trimmed to its CDR3 DNA, 51 bases read in frame from base 1. Looking up the germline V gene (reference sequence) yields CDR1 LGHDT and CDR2 YNNKEL. The library was produced with 5' RACE. Sequencing relied on an Illumina HiSeq 2500. The second PCR ran for roughly 7 to 12 cycles and used a J-beta primer mix along with a sample-barcoded 5' primer. A unique molecular identifier was introduced onto each TCR beta cDNA molecule by a template-switch 5' adaptor carrying 12 random nucleotides. Each sample yielded at least 2.5 million CDR3-containing paired-end reads. All of the RNA was converted into first-strand cDNA using the Mint cDNA synthesis kit, with a TRBC-specific oligonucleotide serving as the primer. All cDNA was treated with uracil-DNA glycosylase and then went through a first 18-cycle PCR with the universal primers M1SS and BC2_uni_R. The authors' pipeline ran thus. For normalization, 1 million high-quality reads were randomly selected from each sample, with every read carrying a distinct molecular identifier. Reads with shared molecular identifiers were discarded instead of being binned into consensus sequences. CDR3 identification, clonotype clustering and error correction used MiTCR with a Q25 quality threshold and the strictest error-elimination algorithm. A nonparametric unseen species model with Euler transformation was used to estimate lower-bound total TCR beta diversity. The public reads were reprocessed in TCRdb via fastp at Q25 and MiXCR, keeping in-frame beta chains. Rows are combined by CDR3 protein, so each entry shows the most common genes and DNA. These V and J calls derive from TCRdb rather than the authors' analysis. Recorded for this sample are roughly 1 million distinct CDR3 sequences; approximately 26% of them occurred a single time. Clones ranked in the top ten supply around 0.75% of the sample.

Overall study results and their limits: Estimates of total diversity based on one million sequenced T cells were regarded as lower bounds and as underestimates. Compared with the aged group, more naive CD4+ T cells, fewer expanded clones and increased TCR diversity were shown by the long-lived group, suggesting age selection. Donor CMV infection status was unknown, potentially confounding age-related changes in expanded clonotypes. Bulk unsorted PBMC profiling prevented conclusive comparison of naive and antigen-experienced compartments. As age increased, observed TCR beta diversity per million T cells dropped in a roughly linear way, and a significant reduction was already evident by age 40. A strong correlation was found between observed TCR beta diversity and the percentage of naive T cells measured by flow cytometry.

With respect to this clonotype: The antigen it binds to is not known. No much larger clone exists at a distance of one base, and base qualities are not known.

The roughly 37 donors, aged roughly 6 to 90 years, were systemically healthy Caucasian individuals from Russia. Each donor gave approximately 9.4 milliliters of peripheral blood, drawn into EDTA-treated Vacutainer tubes. PBMCs were isolated by Ficoll-Paque density-gradient centrifugation, with at least 6 million obtained per sample. Total RNA, at least 5.5 micrograms per sample, was extracted from PBMCs with Trizol reagent. Naive CD45RAhigh/CD27high T cell percentages were measured by flow cytometry on a PBMC aliquot from every donor. The sample was also linked to a second study, of T cells of mothers and their children. That second report states: Donors were nine systemically healthy Caucasian individuals: three mothers and their six children. cDNA synthesis consumed the entire amount of extracted RNA, loaded at approximately 1.4 ug RNA in each 15 ul reaction. In the second PCR, the M1S primer introduced both the sample barcodes and 2-4 random nucleotides. Each mother yielded over 8 million TCR beta CDR3 reads and each child 2.5 million to 3.5 million reads. TCR recombination output is similarly shaped by thymic selection in related and unrelated pairs, with a minor effect exerted by inherited differences. Related mother-child pairs always showed normalized repertoire overlap that was slightly higher than in unrelated mother-child pairs, though the difference was never significant. No persistent microchimeric T cell clones were found, with a detection sensitivity of approximately 94 clones per million clonotypes. The study used deep NGS to compare TCR beta repertoires of mothers and children, seeking features distinguishing related mother-child pairs from unrelated individuals. The mean age was about 40 +/- 4 years for the mothers and around 10 +/- 4 years for the children. After adapter ligation with NEBNext reagents, the libraries were sequenced on Illumina HiSeq 2000 with 100+100 nt paired-end reads. To prevent cross-contamination, the mother and child libraries were prepared a month apart and were sequenced in separate runs. For each donor, between about 500,000 and 2,200,000 distinct TCR beta clonotypes were identified. Naive TCR beta clonotypes were estimated from low-frequency clonotypes matched to each donor's FACS-determined naive share, without sorting.

Sequencing used blood. The receptor was derived from a girl aged 2 to 10 in good health. The V and J genes are TRBV3-1 and TRBJ2-1; TRBD2 matches 9 bases in the middle. The better agreement between TRBJ2-5 and the DNA end casts doubt on the J call. The CDR3 amino acid sequence is: CASSQDRAGGSQETQYF. The DNA is TGTGCCAGCAGCCAAGATCGGGCGGGGGGGTCCCAAGAGACCCAGTACTTC.